This note documents a single T cell receptor beta chain sequence. Its matching antigen is unknown. These data originate in a study of T cells after yellow fever vaccination. The wider study: With SMART-Seq v4 Ultra Low Input, the fractions containing low cell numbers were prepared. Notes on the study in general: Any FACS-sorted repertoire could hold abundant clonotypes that contaminate it from the bulk population. Subsequent booster samples again held most clones from primary vaccination (96% CD4, about 90% CD8).

Germline values: CDR1 SNHLY, CDR2 FYNNEI. Trimming cost V 6 bases and J 5 bases; bases outside gene matches: 4. This CDR3 has 14 residues. The TCR cDNA carried a universal primer site and UMIs from 5'RACE template switching. TCRdb reanalysed the 5' RACE reads using MiXCR and keeps one entry per CDR3 protein. The sample lists hundreds of thousands of distinct CDR3 sequences, approximately 8% occurring once. The receptor comes from a man between 18 and 35 years old who received the YFV17D yellow fever vaccine. The specimen was PBMCs, collected roughly 46 days after the first yellow fever vaccination. The V call is TRBV2, the J call TRBJ2-3; 11 bases line up with TRBD2. The CDR3 sequence: CASRLLAGVDTQYF. The CDR3 DNA follows: TGTGCCAGCAGACTACTAGCGGGGGTAGATACGCAGTATTTT.